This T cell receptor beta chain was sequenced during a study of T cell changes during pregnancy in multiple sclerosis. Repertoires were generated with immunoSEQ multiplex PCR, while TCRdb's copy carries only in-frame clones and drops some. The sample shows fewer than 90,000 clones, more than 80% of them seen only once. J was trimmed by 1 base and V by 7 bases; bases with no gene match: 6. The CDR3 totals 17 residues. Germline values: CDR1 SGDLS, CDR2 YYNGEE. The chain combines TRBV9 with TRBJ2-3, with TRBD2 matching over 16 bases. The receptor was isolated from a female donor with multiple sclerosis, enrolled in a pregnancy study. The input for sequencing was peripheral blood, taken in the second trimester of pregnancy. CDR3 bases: TGTGCCAGCTCGGGACTAGCGGGGGGGCGAGGCACAGATACGCAGTATTTT. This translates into CASSGLAGGRGTDTQYF.